This T cell receptor beta chain derives from a study of cytomegalovirus exposure and HLA in healthy donors (TCRdb year 2017). About the study as a whole: According to a later analysis, the roughly 120 validation repertoires were produced on the same platform as the 666 repertoires of the first cohort. The study aimed to test whether signatures of past pathogen exposure could be identified by cataloging public T cell receptors. A separate validation cohort of about 110 different subjects was used in addition to the 666-subject first cohort. To predict cytomegalovirus infection status, the study brought together high-throughput TCR immunosequencing, statistical association of individual TCRs with disease status, and machine learning. The investigation overall reported the following: Three of the identified cytomegalovirus-associated TCR beta chains were confirmed in vitro to be specific for cytomegalovirus antigens. Cytomegalovirus status was reported to be diagnosed by the classifier with high specificity and sensitivity in both the original and validation cohorts. It was suggested by the authors that the approach could potentially be generalized to other disease states and immunological phenotypes. Across donors, most TCR sequences were observed very rarely, whereas some public TCRs were present in many individuals. In the study, 164 TCR beta chains were listed as associated with cytomegalovirus. A later analysis lacked HLA typing for the validation cohort, so it scored co-occurrence in that cohort across all 120 or so repertoires. Subsequent analysis determined that TCRs grouped into clusters in the first cohort also showed a tendency toward co-occurrence across the roughly 130 validation repertoires, and roughly 95% of cluster scores exceeded 0.

From the cysteine through the phenylalanine, the CDR3 covers 14 amino acids. The sequence is cut down to CDR3 DNA, 42 bases in frame from base 1. CDR1 is given as MRHNA and CDR2 as SNTAGT, both from the germline V gene. Deletion took 0 bases off V and 5 bases off J, with a span of 11 bases between the germline ends. The donors were included in the validation cohort of approximately 130 subjects, a group kept apart from the roughly 670-subject first cohort. With regard to this clone: This receptor's antigen is unknown. Per-nucleotide qualities are absent, and no much larger clonotype sits a single base away.

Libraries were constructed by the immunoSEQ multiplex PCR assay. On the study's bioinformatics: A statistical classification framework was developed to diagnose cytomegalovirus status using the catalog of TCR beta chain sequences. The table comes from immuneACCESS by way of TCRdb, which keeps in-frame sequences with V and J called. Part of the clones is missing from these tables; in studies checked, under half for an unresolved V gene and the rest for unknown reasons. D and trimming come from the DNA, and the V and J calls and clone size come from that table. This sample gives more than 250,000 clones in total; around 86% of them show up just once. About 0.8% of the sample comes from the top ten.

The chain is encoded by TRBV6-4 joined to TRBJ2-7, with the D gene not clear enough to name. Sequenced input: PBMCs. The TCR was taken from a woman in her late teens or twenties in good health and CMV-seronegative. The DNA sequence is given as TGTGCCAGCAGTGACTCGATCTGTACGGACGAGCAGTACTTC. Its protein is CASSDSICTDEQYF.